The rows below give T cell receptor beta chains drawn from one sample of a study of OX40 agonist ivuxolimab in advanced cancers. Produced via immunoSEQ multiplex PCR; TCRdb's table is partial and in-frame only. The sample yields tens of thousands of clones, 82% seen once. Sequencing was performed on CD4+ or CD8+ T cells sorted from blood, taken in a trial of the OX40 agonist ivuxolimab. These receptor sequences come from an adult with an advanced solid tumor such as melanoma, head and neck, liver or kidney cancer. Both conserved end residues are part of each CDR3. The order of the fields is J gene, V gene, clone size, D gene, CDR3 DNA, CDR3 protein. A D gene is named only where the DNA matches it firmly. Only part of the rows carry a size: once, few, many, or a class if the clone is expanded.

J gene: TRBJ1-1
V gene: TRBV18
clone size: few
D gene: NA
CDR3 DNA: TGTGCCAGCTCTCTGACGATGGGACTATCGAACACTGAAGCTTTCTTT
CDR3 protein: CASSLTMGLSNTEAFF

J gene: TRBJ1-3
V gene: TRBV5-1
clone size: once
D gene: NA
CDR3 DNA: TGCGCCAGCAGCTTGAACGCTGGGTCGGGGGGAAACACCATATATTTT
CDR3 protein: CASSLNAGSGGNTIYF

J gene: TRBJ2-5
V gene: TRBV5-1
clone size: once
D gene: NA
CDR3 DNA: TGCGCCAGCAGCTTCGGGCCCCAAGAGACCCAGTACTTC
CDR3 protein: CASSFGPQETQYF

J gene: TRBJ2-5
V gene: TRBV18
clone size: NA
D gene: TRBD1
CDR3 DNA: TGTGCCAGCTCACCACGTTCACAGGGGGCAGGGGAGACCCAGTACTTC
CDR3 protein: CASSPRSQGAGETQYF

J gene: TRBJ2-2
V gene: TRBV6-6
clone size: once
D gene: TRBD1
CDR3 DNA: TGTGCCAGCAGTTCCCGACAGGGAAACACCGGGGAGCTGTTTTTT
CDR3 protein: CASSSRQGNTGELFF

J gene: TRBJ1-2
V gene: TRBV25-1
clone size: once
D gene: NA
CDR3 DNA: TGTGCCAGCAGTGAAGGCGTTGCGGGCTACACCTTC
CDR3 protein: CASSEGVAGYTF

J gene: TRBJ2-7
V gene: TRBV5-1
clone size: NA
D gene: NA
CDR3 DNA: TGCGCCAGCAGCTTGGTAGATAGGGGATACGAGCAGTACTTC
CDR3 protein: CASSLVDRGYEQYF

J gene: TRBJ2-7
V gene: TRBV28
clone size: NA
D gene: TRBD2
CDR3 DNA: TGTGCCAGCAGTTCCGGGACTAGCGCAAGGGACGAGCAGTACTTC
CDR3 protein: CASSSGTSARDEQYF

J gene: TRBJ2-7
V gene: TRBV7-9
clone size: once
D gene: TRBD2
CDR3 DNA: TGTGCCAGCAGCTTAAGCGGGACCTCCTACGAGCAGTACTTC
CDR3 protein: CASSLSGTSYEQYF

J gene: TRBJ2-5
V gene: TRBV18
clone size: NA
D gene: NA
CDR3 DNA: TGTGCCAGCTCACCACTTCCGGGACCGAGACAAGAGACCCAGTACTTC
CDR3 protein: CASSPLPGPRQETQYF

J gene: TRBJ1-5
V gene: TRBV27
clone size: NA
D gene: NA
CDR3 DNA: TGTGCCAGCAGTTCCCTCGGCGGGAAGGGTCAGCCCCAGCATTTT
CDR3 protein: CASSSLGGKGQPQHF

J gene: TRBJ1-1
V gene: TRBV19
clone size: NA
D gene: NA
CDR3 DNA: TGTGCCCGTAAGGGGGGAAACACTGAAGCTTTCTTT
CDR3 protein: CARKGGNTEAFF

J gene: TRBJ1-2
V gene: TRBV6-5
clone size: NA
D gene: NA
CDR3 DNA: TGTGCCAGCAGTTACTCGAGAGAATGGAGTGGATACACCTTC
CDR3 protein: CASSYSREWSGYTF

J gene: TRBJ1-1
V gene: TRBV5-4
clone size: NA
D gene: NA
CDR3 DNA: TGTGCCAGCAGCTCTATTGAGACTGAAGCTTTCTTT
CDR3 protein: CASSSIETEAFF

J gene: TRBJ2-1
V gene: TRBV10-2
clone size: NA
D gene: TRBD2
CDR3 DNA: TGCGCCAGCAGTGTCGGGACTAGCGGTCCTTACCAAGCGGTCTTC
CDR3 protein: CASSVGTSGPYQAVF

J gene: TRBJ2-3
V gene: TRBV29-1
clone size: NA
D gene: TRBD1
CDR3 DNA: TGCAGTACTCCGGGACAGGGTGCAGATACGCAGTATTTT
CDR3 protein: CSTPGQGADTQYF

J gene: TRBJ2-2
V gene: TRBV18
clone size: NA
D gene: TRBD1
CDR3 DNA: TGTGCCAGCTCACGGGACAGGGGGCTGATGAACACCGGGGAGCTGTTTTTT
CDR3 protein: CASSRDRGLMNTGELFF

J gene: TRBJ2-7
V gene: TRBV6-5
clone size: NA
D gene: TRBD2
CDR3 DNA: TGTGCCAGCAGCTACCGACTAGCGGCCTCCTACGAGCAGTACTTC
CDR3 protein: CASSYRLAASYEQYF

J gene: TRBJ2-7
V gene: TRBV19
clone size: NA
D gene: NA
CDR3 DNA: TGTGCCAGTAGTAATAGCGGCTCAAATCGGGAGCAGTACTTC
CDR3 protein: CASSNSGSNREQYF

J gene: TRBJ2-3
V gene: TRBV6-5
clone size: NA
D gene: TRBD1
CDR3 DNA: TGTGCCAGCAGTAATCGACAGGGTACGCAGTATTTT
CDR3 protein: CASSNRQGTQYF

J gene: TRBJ1-4
V gene: TRBV5-1
clone size: NA
D gene: TRBD1
CDR3 DNA: TGCGCCAGCAGCTTGGGACAGGGAAATGAAAAACTGTTTTTT
CDR3 protein: CASSLGQGNEKLFF

J gene: TRBJ2-5
V gene: TRBV7-9
clone size: NA
D gene: NA
CDR3 DNA: TGTGCCAGCAGCCCCAGTAGGGAGACCCAGTACTTC
CDR3 protein: CASSPSRETQYF

J gene: TRBJ2-1
V gene: TRBV5-1
clone size: NA
D gene: NA
CDR3 DNA: TGCGCCAGCAGCTCACAAGGGGATGTCAATGAGCAGTTCTTC
CDR3 protein: CASSSQGDVNEQFF

J gene: TRBJ1-5
V gene: TRBV6-5
clone size: NA
D gene: NA
CDR3 DNA: TGTGCCAGTTTACAGGGTCCTGGTCAGCCCCAGCATTTT
CDR3 protein: CASLQGPGQPQHF

J gene: TRBJ1-1
V gene: TRBV30
clone size: NA
D gene: NA
CDR3 DNA: TGTGCCTGGAGCGTAGAGATGAACACTGAAGCTTTCTTT
CDR3 protein: CAWSVEMNTEAFF

J gene: TRBJ1-5
V gene: TRBV27
clone size: NA
D gene: NA
CDR3 DNA: TGTGCCAGCAGTTTACTCCGGGGTCAGCCCCAGCATTTT
CDR3 protein: CASSLLRGQPQHF

J gene: TRBJ1-2
V gene: TRBV14
clone size: NA
D gene: TRBD1
CDR3 DNA: TGTGCCAGCAGCCCGGACAGGGTCTATGGCTACACCTTC
CDR3 protein: CASSPDRVYGYTF

J gene: TRBJ1-1
V gene: TRBV5-1
clone size: NA
D gene: NA
CDR3 DNA: TGCGCCAGCAGCTCGCGGAGGGCGGGGGGCGATCACATGAACACTGAAGCTTTCTTT
CDR3 protein: CASSSRRAGGDHMNTEAFF

J gene: TRBJ2-7
V gene: TRBV7-3
clone size: NA
D gene: NA
CDR3 DNA: TGTGCCAGCAGCCCTGGCCCGGCCAGCTCCTACGAGCAGTACTTC
CDR3 protein: CASSPGPASSYEQYF

J gene: TRBJ1-4
V gene: TRBV7-7
clone size: NA
D gene: NA
CDR3 DNA: TGTGCCAGCAGCCCAACAGGATCACCTAATGAAAAACTGTTTTTT
CDR3 protein: CASSPTGSPNEKLFF

J gene: TRBJ1-1
V gene: TRBV7-3
clone size: NA
D gene: NA
CDR3 DNA: TGTGCCAGCAGCTTAGCTTTGAACACTGAAGCTTTCTTT
CDR3 protein: CASSLALNTEAFF

J gene: TRBJ2-3
V gene: TRBV27
clone size: NA
D gene: TRBD1
CDR3 DNA: TGTGCCAGCGGCCGGGGGGACAGGGGAGATACGCAGTATTTT
CDR3 protein: CASGRGDRGDTQYF

J gene: TRBJ1-5
V gene: TRBV21-1
clone size: NA
D gene: NA
CDR3 DNA: TGTGCCACCTCAACCGGGACATACTATCAGCCCCAGCATTTT
CDR3 protein: CATSTGTYYQPQHF

J gene: TRBJ1-5
V gene: TRBV6-6
clone size: few
D gene: NA
CDR3 DNA: TGTGCCAGCAGTTACCGGGGGACCAATCAGCCCCAGCATTTT
CDR3 protein: CASSYRGTNQPQHF

J gene: TRBJ2-3
V gene: TRBV19
clone size: NA
D gene: TRBD2
CDR3 DNA: TGTGCCAGTAGTATTAATTCCCCACTAGCGGGAGGCACAGATACGCAGTATTTT
CDR3 protein: CASSINSPLAGGTDTQYF

J gene: TRBJ1-1
V gene: TRBV30
clone size: NA
D gene: TRBD1
CDR3 DNA: TGTGCCTGGAGGGTAACAGGGGGACGCACTGAAGCTTTCTTT
CDR3 protein: CAWRVTGGRTEAFF

J gene: TRBJ2-1
V gene: TRBV5-1
clone size: NA
D gene: NA
CDR3 DNA: TGCGCCAGCAGCTTGCAGGCATACGGTGAGCAGTTCTTC
CDR3 protein: CASSLQAYGEQFF

J gene: TRBJ2-3
V gene: TRBV28
clone size: NA
D gene: TRBD2
CDR3 DNA: TGTGCCAGCAGCCTCTCGGGATCCATAGCGGGCCGCACAGATACGCAGTATTTT
CDR3 protein: CASSLSGSIAGRTDTQYF

J gene: TRBJ2-4
V gene: TRBV15
clone size: NA
D gene: NA
CDR3 DNA: TGTGCCACCAGTCCGGGGTCAGGCGGCAAAAACATTCAGTACTTC
CDR3 protein: CATSPGSGGKNIQYF

J gene: TRBJ2-7
V gene: TRBV2
clone size: once
D gene: TRBD1
CDR3 DNA: TGTGCCAGCAGAACAACCGGGACAGGGGCCTACGAGCAGTACTTC
CDR3 protein: CASRTTGTGAYEQYF

J gene: TRBJ2-7
V gene: TRBV18
clone size: NA
D gene: NA
CDR3 DNA: TGTGCCAGCTCACCACCGATAGGCCGGGGGTCCTACGAGCAGTACTTC
CDR3 protein: CASSPPIGRGSYEQYF

J gene: TRBJ2-5
V gene: TRBV2
clone size: few
D gene: TRBD2
CDR3 DNA: TGTGCCAGCAGTCGGACTAGCGGGGGTGAGACCCAGTACTTC
CDR3 protein: CASSRTSGGETQYF

J gene: TRBJ1-6
V gene: TRBV6-5
clone size: NA
D gene: NA
CDR3 DNA: TGTGCCAGCAGGGCTAGCTCCTATAATTCACCCCTCCACTTT
CDR3 protein: CASRASSYNSPLHF

J gene: TRBJ1-1
V gene: TRBV6-5
clone size: NA
D gene: NA
CDR3 DNA: TGTGCCAGCAGTTACTCGGCAGGGATGAACACTGAAGCTTTCTTT
CDR3 protein: CASSYSAGMNTEAFF

J gene: TRBJ1-6
V gene: TRBV2
clone size: NA
D gene: NA
CDR3 DNA: TGTGCCAGCAGTGAGGGATTTTCACCCCTCCACTTT
CDR3 protein: CASSEGFSPLHF

J gene: TRBJ2-4
V gene: TRBV6-1
clone size: NA
D gene: TRBD2
CDR3 DNA: TGTGCCAGCAAGCTGACTAGCGGGAACATTCAGTACTTC
CDR3 protein: CASKLTSGNIQYF

J gene: TRBJ1-1
V gene: TRBV7-8
clone size: NA
D gene: TRBD1
CDR3 DNA: TGTGCCAGCAGCTTATCCCAGATGACAGGGATCAACACTGAAGCTTTCTTT
CDR3 protein: CASSLSQMTGINTEAFF

J gene: TRBJ2-6
V gene: TRBV2
clone size: NA
D gene: TRBD1
CDR3 DNA: TGTGCCAGCAGCGCGGGACAGGGGAGCTCTGGGGCCAACGTCCTGACTTTC
CDR3 protein: CASSAGQGSSGANVLTF

J gene: TRBJ1-2
V gene: TRBV6-6
clone size: NA
D gene: NA
CDR3 DNA: TGTGCCAGCAGGGAACAGGGTGGGAGCTATGGCTACACCTTC
CDR3 protein: CASREQGGSYGYTF

J gene: TRBJ2-7
V gene: TRBV7-2
clone size: NA
D gene: TRBD2
CDR3 DNA: TGTGCCAGCAGCTTACCCCGACTAGCGGGACGCCAAAGTTACGAGCAGTACTTC
CDR3 protein: CASSLPRLAGRQSYEQYF

J gene: TRBJ2-3
V gene: TRBV7-8
clone size: NA
D gene: NA
CDR3 DNA: TGTGCCAGCAGCTTAGACTACAGCACAGATACGCAGTATTTT
CDR3 protein: CASSLDYSTDTQYF

J gene: TRBJ2-3
V gene: TRBV5-1
clone size: NA
D gene: NA
CDR3 DNA: TGCGCCAGCAGCTGGGAAGTAAAGGTCACAGATACGCAGTATTTT
CDR3 protein: CASSWEVKVTDTQYF

J gene: TRBJ2-1
V gene: TRBV5-1
clone size: NA
D gene: TRBD2
CDR3 DNA: TGCGCCAGCAGCCCGCTAGCGGGAGTGATTGATGAGCAGTTCTTC
CDR3 protein: CASSPLAGVIDEQFF

J gene: TRBJ1-1
V gene: TRBV29-1
clone size: NA
D gene: NA
CDR3 DNA: TGCAGCGTTGAAGAGGGGAACACTGAAGCTTTCTTT
CDR3 protein: CSVEEGNTEAFF

J gene: TRBJ1-3
V gene: TRBV28
clone size: NA
D gene: NA
CDR3 DNA: TGTGCCAGCAGATTACAATTACTCTCTGGAAACACCATATATTTT
CDR3 protein: CASRLQLLSGNTIYF

J gene: TRBJ2-7
V gene: TRBV5-1
clone size: NA
D gene: NA
CDR3 DNA: TGCGCCAGCAGCTTGGGTTTGGGCTACGAGCAGTACTTC
CDR3 protein: CASSLGLGYEQYF

J gene: TRBJ2-4
V gene: TRBV5-4
clone size: NA
D gene: TRBD2
CDR3 DNA: TGTGCCAGCAGCCCGGGACTAGCGGGAGTGGAAAACATTCAGTACTTC
CDR3 protein: CASSPGLAGVENIQYF

J gene: TRBJ2-1
V gene: TRBV5-1
clone size: NA
D gene: TRBD2
CDR3 DNA: TGCGCCAGCAGCTTGTTGGGCGGGAGGGCAAGTGAGCAGTTCTTC
CDR3 protein: CASSLLGGRASEQFF

J gene: TRBJ1-2
V gene: TRBV11-2
clone size: NA
D gene: NA
CDR3 DNA: TGTGCCAGCAGTCACTCGGGGCCTGGCTACACCTTC
CDR3 protein: CASSHSGPGYTF